These T cell receptor beta chains were read from a single sample in a study of blood T cell repertoires in COVID-19. Clones were read by immunoSEQ multiplex PCR, and TCRdb kept only the in-frame ones, dropping some. This sample has about 49,000 clones, with more than 75% found just once. The sample consisted of peripheral blood. The receptors come from a woman aged 80 or over with COVID-19, enrolled during active disease. Each CDR3 is given with its conserved first and last residue. D genes are given only for firm matches. Expanded clones get a size class; other rows say once, few or many, or leave the size out.

j_gene: TRBJ1-3
d_gene: NA
abundance: NA
v_gene: TRBV18
CDR3aa: CASSPATGLLGNTIYF
CDR3nt: TGTGCCAGCTCACCCGCGACAGGTTTACTCGGAAACACCATATATTTT

j_gene: TRBJ1-1
d_gene: NA
abundance: NA
v_gene: TRBV7-9
CDR3aa: CASSPDRSNTEAFF
CDR3nt: TGTGCCAGCAGCCCCGACAGATCGAACACTGAAGCTTTCTTT

j_gene: TRBJ2-1
d_gene: TRBD2
abundance: NA
v_gene: TRBV11-3
CDR3aa: CASSQTSASSYNEQFF
CDR3nt: TGTGCCAGCAGCCAGACTAGCGCCAGCTCCTACAATGAGCAGTTCTTC

j_gene: TRBJ1-1
d_gene: TRBD1
abundance: NA
v_gene: TRBV10-3
CDR3aa: CAISEGGTGGVREAFF
CDR3nt: TGTGCCATCAGTGAGGGGGGCACAGGGGGTGTGCGTGAAGCTTTCTTT

j_gene: TRBJ1-6
d_gene: NA
abundance: few
v_gene: TRBV2
CDR3aa: CASSGSPGSTNSPLHF
CDR3nt: TGTGCCAGCAGTGGGTCGCCAGGGTCGACGAATTCACCCCTCCACTTT

j_gene: TRBJ2-7
d_gene: NA
abundance: NA
v_gene: TRBV7-9
CDR3aa: CASGIQGEQYF
CDR3nt: TGTGCCAGCGGGATCCAGGGCGAGCAGTACTTC

j_gene: TRBJ1-2
d_gene: NA
abundance: NA
v_gene: TRBV6-6
CDR3aa: CASSPDIDGYTF
CDR3nt: TGTGCCAGCAGTCCTGACATTGATGGCTACACCTTC

j_gene: TRBJ2-5
d_gene: TRBD2
abundance: NA
v_gene: TRBV18
CDR3aa: CASSRTLAEQETQYF
CDR3nt: TGTGCCAGCTCACGAACGCTAGCGGAGCAAGAGACCCAGTACTTC

j_gene: TRBJ1-5
d_gene: NA
abundance: NA
v_gene: TRBV19
CDR3aa: CASTRQGRNQPQHF
CDR3nt: TGTGCCAGTACCCGCCAGGGAAGGAATCAGCCCCAGCATTTT

j_gene: TRBJ2-1
d_gene: TRBD2
abundance: once
v_gene: TRBV5-1
CDR3aa: CASSVGGSNYNEQFF
CDR3nt: TGCGCCAGCAGCGTGGGCGGGAGCAACTACAATGAGCAGTTCTTC

j_gene: TRBJ1-2
d_gene: TRBD1
abundance: NA
v_gene: TRBV5-6
CDR3aa: CASSGQGFYGYTF
CDR3nt: TGTGCCAGCAGCGGACAGGGCTTCTATGGCTACACCTTC

j_gene: TRBJ1-1
d_gene: TRBD1
abundance: NA
v_gene: TRBV6-5
CDR3aa: CASSYGGQMNTEAFF
CDR3nt: TGTGCCAGCAGTTACGGGGGACAGATGAACACTGAAGCTTTCTTT

j_gene: TRBJ2-1
d_gene: TRBD1
abundance: NA
v_gene: TRBV5-8
CDR3aa: CASRKDRALGEQFF
CDR3nt: TGTGCCAGCAGGAAGGACAGGGCATTGGGTGAGCAGTTCTTC

j_gene: TRBJ2-7
d_gene: TRBD2
abundance: NA
v_gene: TRBV19
CDR3aa: CASSRSSGSRAYEQYF
CDR3nt: TGTGCCAGTAGTAGGTCTAGCGGGTCCCGCGCCTACGAGCAGTACTTC

j_gene: TRBJ1-1
d_gene: TRBD1
abundance: NA
v_gene: TRBV9
CDR3aa: CASSATGGNTEAFF
CDR3nt: TGTGCCAGCAGCGCAACAGGGGGGAACACTGAAGCTTTCTTT

j_gene: TRBJ1-3
d_gene: TRBD1
abundance: NA
v_gene: TRBV4-1
CDR3aa: CASSQGRGYSGNTIYF
CDR3nt: TGCGCCAGCAGCCAAGGCAGGGGGTACTCTGGAAACACCATATATTTT

j_gene: TRBJ2-7
d_gene: NA
abundance: NA
v_gene: TRBV19
CDR3aa: CASSSGQSYEQYF
CDR3nt: TGTGCCAGTAGCTCCGGACAGTCCTACGAGCAGTACTTC

j_gene: TRBJ1-2
d_gene: TRBD1
abundance: NA
v_gene: TRBV28
CDR3aa: CASSSGGADYGYTF
CDR3nt: TGTGCCAGCAGCTCAGGGGGCGCAGACTATGGCTACACCTTC

j_gene: TRBJ1-1
d_gene: TRBD1
abundance: NA
v_gene: TRBV6-5
CDR3aa: CASSYSSNRGNTEAFF
CDR3nt: TGTGCCAGCAGTTACTCTTCGAACAGGGGGAACACTGAAGCTTTCTTT

j_gene: TRBJ1-4
d_gene: TRBD1
abundance: NA
v_gene: TRBV7-9
CDR3aa: CASSSRGQEQGEKLFF
CDR3nt: TGTGCCAGCAGCTCCCGGGGACAGGAACAAGGTGAAAAACTGTTTTTT

j_gene: TRBJ2-3
d_gene: TRBD2
abundance: NA
v_gene: TRBV5-1
CDR3aa: CASSLVVAGDAQYF
CDR3nt: TGCGCCAGCAGCTTGGTGGTAGCGGGGGACGCGCAGTATTTT

j_gene: TRBJ1-6
d_gene: TRBD1
abundance: NA
v_gene: TRBV27
CDR3aa: CASSLLNPGGAYNSPLHF
CDR3nt: TGTGCCAGCAGTTTACTGAACCCAGGGGGCGCCTATAATTCACCCCTCCACTTT

j_gene: TRBJ1-1
d_gene: NA
abundance: NA
v_gene: TRBV18
CDR3aa: CASSPLGRDTEAFF
CDR3nt: TGTGCCAGCTCTCCCCTGGGGAGGGACACTGAAGCTTTCTTT

j_gene: TRBJ1-2
d_gene: NA
abundance: NA
v_gene: TRBV3-1/TRBV3-2
CDR3aa: CASSQEGGYGGYTF
CDR3nt: TGTGCCAGCAGCCAAGAGGGCGGGTATGGTGGCTACACCTTC

j_gene: TRBJ2-2
d_gene: TRBD2
abundance: NA
v_gene: TRBV9
CDR3aa: CASSPSLQTSGGTGELFF
CDR3nt: TGTGCCAGCAGCCCTTCCCTGCAGACTAGCGGAGGAACCGGGGAGCTGTTTTTT

j_gene: TRBJ2-5
d_gene: NA
abundance: NA
v_gene: TRBV5-5
CDR3aa: CASSLGHIEETQYF
CDR3nt: TGTGCCAGCAGCTTGGGACACATCGAGGAGACCCAGTACTTC

j_gene: TRBJ2-5
d_gene: NA
abundance: once
v_gene: TRBV2
CDR3aa: CASSIQGGETQYF
CDR3nt: TGTGCCAGCAGTATACAGGGAGGGGAGACCCAGTACTTC

j_gene: TRBJ2-3
d_gene: NA
abundance: NA
v_gene: TRBV18
CDR3aa: CASSLGLGTDTQYF
CDR3nt: TGTGCCAGCTCATTGGGACTTGGCACGGATACGCAGTATTTT

j_gene: TRBJ1-5
d_gene: TRBD1
abundance: NA
v_gene: TRBV6-4
CDR3aa: CASPRQGGNQPQHF
CDR3nt: TGTGCCAGCCCTCGACAGGGTGGCAATCAGCCCCAGCATTTT

j_gene: TRBJ1-2
d_gene: TRBD1
abundance: few
v_gene: TRBV19
CDR3aa: CASSIQDRGIYGYTF
CDR3nt: TGTGCCAGTAGTATACAAGACAGGGGCATCTATGGCTACACCTTC

j_gene: TRBJ1-1
d_gene: NA
abundance: NA
v_gene: TRBV7-2
CDR3aa: CASSLDHGGGKNTEAFF
CDR3nt: TGTGCCAGCAGCTTAGATCACGGGGGAGGAAAGAACACTGAAGCTTTCTTT

j_gene: TRBJ2-2
d_gene: NA
abundance: NA
v_gene: TRBV11-3
CDR3aa: CASSPNSGPGELFF
CDR3nt: TGTGCCAGCAGCCCTAACTCAGGGCCGGGGGAGCTGTTTTTT

j_gene: TRBJ1-2
d_gene: NA
abundance: NA
v_gene: TRBV2
CDR3aa: CASTPGGAYVGYTF
CDR3nt: TGTGCCAGCACCCCGGGGGGCGCGTATGTTGGCTACACCTTC

j_gene: TRBJ1-3
d_gene: NA
abundance: few
v_gene: TRBV19
CDR3aa: CASTDSNSGNTIYF
CDR3nt: TGTGCCAGTACAGACAGCAACTCTGGAAACACCATATATTTT

j_gene: TRBJ2-3
d_gene: TRBD1
abundance: once
v_gene: TRBV28
CDR3aa: CASSPGGTGGEDTQYF
CDR3nt: TGTGCCAGCAGCCCCGGGGGGACAGGGGGCGAAGATACGCAGTATTTT

j_gene: TRBJ2-5
d_gene: NA
abundance: NA
v_gene: TRBV5-1
CDR3aa: CASSLVAGAEETQYF
CDR3nt: TGCGCCAGCAGCTTGGTTGCGGGGGCCGAAGAGACCCAGTACTTC

j_gene: TRBJ1-1
d_gene: NA
abundance: NA
v_gene: TRBV12-5
CDR3aa: CASGPRTASVTEAFF
CDR3nt: TGTGCTAGTGGTCCCCGGACAGCCTCGGTTACTGAAGCTTTCTTT

j_gene: TRBJ1-6
d_gene: NA
abundance: NA
v_gene: TRBV25-1
CDR3aa: CASSGEGNNSPLHF
CDR3nt: TGTGCCAGCAGTGGGGAGGGGAACAATTCACCCCTCCACTTT

j_gene: TRBJ1-1
d_gene: TRBD1
abundance: NA
v_gene: TRBV5-6
CDR3aa: CASSYPTGVNTEAFF
CDR3nt: TGTGCCAGCAGCTACCCGACAGGGGTGAACACTGAAGCTTTCTTT

j_gene: TRBJ2-1
d_gene: TRBD2
abundance: NA
v_gene: TRBV5-1
CDR3aa: CASSLAGLASDEQFF
CDR3nt: TGCGCCAGCAGCCTGGCGGGACTAGCATCAGATGAGCAGTTCTTC

j_gene: TRBJ1-1
d_gene: NA
abundance: NA
v_gene: TRBV2
CDR3aa: CASSWTVNTEAFF
CDR3nt: TGTGCCAGCAGTTGGACAGTGAACACTGAAGCTTTCTTT

j_gene: TRBJ2-5
d_gene: TRBD2
abundance: NA
v_gene: TRBV6-5
CDR3aa: CASSLGLAVGETQYF
CDR3nt: TGTGCCAGCAGTCTCGGACTAGCGGTCGGAGAGACCCAGTACTTC

j_gene: TRBJ1-5
d_gene: TRBD1
abundance: NA
v_gene: TRBV7-2
CDR3aa: CASSLRGGAGNQPQHF
CDR3nt: TGTGCCAGCAGCCTCAGAGGGGGCGCGGGCAATCAGCCCCAGCATTTT

j_gene: TRBJ1-2
d_gene: NA
abundance: NA
v_gene: TRBV6-5
CDR3aa: CASSSPDRLRYGYTF
CDR3nt: TGTGCCAGCAGTAGCCCCGACAGGCTTCGATATGGCTACACCTTC

j_gene: TRBJ2-7
d_gene: TRBD1
abundance: NA
v_gene: TRBV18
CDR3aa: CASSRPGTGTYEQYF
CDR3nt: TGTGCCAGCTCACGACCAGGGACAGGGACCTACGAGCAGTACTTC

j_gene: TRBJ2-7
d_gene: NA
abundance: NA
v_gene: TRBV6-5
CDR3aa: CASSLAPSYEQYF
CDR3nt: TGTGCCAGCAGCCTGGCACCCTCCTACGAGCAGTACTTC

j_gene: TRBJ2-5
d_gene: TRBD1
abundance: NA
v_gene: TRBV30
CDR3aa: CAWSGQVQETQYF
CDR3nt: TGTGCCTGGAGCGGACAGGTCCAAGAGACCCAGTACTTC

j_gene: TRBJ1-4
d_gene: TRBD1
abundance: NA
v_gene: TRBV19
CDR3aa: CASTSPATGNEKLFF
CDR3nt: TGTGCCAGTACCTCGCCCGCGACAGGGAATGAAAAACTGTTTTTT

j_gene: TRBJ1-2
d_gene: NA
abundance: NA
v_gene: TRBV21-1
CDR3aa: CASSIKPGQTYYGYTF
CDR3nt: TGTGCCAGCAGCATAAAACCGGGACAGACCTATTATGGCTACACCTTC

j_gene: TRBJ1-4
d_gene: NA
abundance: NA
v_gene: TRBV6-1
CDR3aa: CASSEALMRVGEKLFF
CDR3nt: TGTGCCAGCAGTGAAGCGCTTATGAGGGTTGGTGAAAAACTGTTTTTT

j_gene: TRBJ1-4
d_gene: NA
abundance: NA
v_gene: TRBV6-5
CDR3aa: CASRGGEKLFF
CDR3nt: TGTGCCAGCAGAGGAGGTGAAAAACTGTTTTTT

j_gene: TRBJ1-3
d_gene: NA
abundance: once
v_gene: TRBV19
CDR3aa: CASRLVGQTGNTIYF
CDR3nt: TGTGCCAGCCGCCTCGTGGGACAAACTGGAAACACCATATATTTT